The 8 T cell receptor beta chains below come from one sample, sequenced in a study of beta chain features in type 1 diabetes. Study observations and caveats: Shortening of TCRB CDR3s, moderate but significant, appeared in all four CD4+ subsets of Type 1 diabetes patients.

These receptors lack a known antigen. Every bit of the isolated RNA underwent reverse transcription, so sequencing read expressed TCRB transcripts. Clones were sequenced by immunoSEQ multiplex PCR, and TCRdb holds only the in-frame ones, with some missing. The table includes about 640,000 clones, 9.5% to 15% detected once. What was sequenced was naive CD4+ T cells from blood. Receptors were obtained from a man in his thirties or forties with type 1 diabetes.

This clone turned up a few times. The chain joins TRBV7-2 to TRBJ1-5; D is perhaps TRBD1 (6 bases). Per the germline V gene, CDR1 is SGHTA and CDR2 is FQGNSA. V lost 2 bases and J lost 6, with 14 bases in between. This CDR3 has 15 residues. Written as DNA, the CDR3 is TGTGCCAGCAGCTTAAGTTCCAGGGGTATTCAGCCCCAGCATTTT. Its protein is CASSLSSRGIQPQHF.

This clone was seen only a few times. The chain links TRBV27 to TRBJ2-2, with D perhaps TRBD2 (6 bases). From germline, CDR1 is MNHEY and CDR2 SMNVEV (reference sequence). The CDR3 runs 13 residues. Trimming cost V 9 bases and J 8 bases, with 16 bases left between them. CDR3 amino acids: CASHKLAAGELFF. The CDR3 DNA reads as TGTGCCAGTCACAAACTAGCTGCGGGGGAGCTGTTTTTT.

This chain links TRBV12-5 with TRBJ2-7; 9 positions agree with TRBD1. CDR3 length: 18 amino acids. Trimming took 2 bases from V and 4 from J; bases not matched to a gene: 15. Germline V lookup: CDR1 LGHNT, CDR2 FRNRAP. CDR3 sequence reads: CASGLWDRVYSRKYEQYF. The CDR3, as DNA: TGTGCTAGTGGTTTGTGGGACAGGGTGTATTCTCGAAAATACGAGCAGTACTTC.

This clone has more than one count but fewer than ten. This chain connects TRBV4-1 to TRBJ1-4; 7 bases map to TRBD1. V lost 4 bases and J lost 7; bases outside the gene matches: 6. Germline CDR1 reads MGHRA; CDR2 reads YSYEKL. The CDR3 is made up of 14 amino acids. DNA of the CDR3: TGCGCCAGCAGCCCAGGGGGGCTCGGTGAAAAACTGTTTTTT. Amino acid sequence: CASSPGGLGEKLFF.

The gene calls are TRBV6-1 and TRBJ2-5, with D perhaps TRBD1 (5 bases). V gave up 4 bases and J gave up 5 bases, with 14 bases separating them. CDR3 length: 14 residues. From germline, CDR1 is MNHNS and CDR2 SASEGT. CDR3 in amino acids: CASSVIQGFETQYF. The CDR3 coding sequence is TGTGCCAGCAGTGTCATTCAGGGATTTGAGACCCAGTACTTC.

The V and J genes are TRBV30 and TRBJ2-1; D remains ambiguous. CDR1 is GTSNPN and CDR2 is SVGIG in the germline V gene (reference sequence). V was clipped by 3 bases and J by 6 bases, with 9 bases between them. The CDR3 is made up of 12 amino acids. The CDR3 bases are TGTGCCTGGAGACCTTTTACCAATGAGCAGTTCTTC. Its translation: CAWRPFTNEQFF.

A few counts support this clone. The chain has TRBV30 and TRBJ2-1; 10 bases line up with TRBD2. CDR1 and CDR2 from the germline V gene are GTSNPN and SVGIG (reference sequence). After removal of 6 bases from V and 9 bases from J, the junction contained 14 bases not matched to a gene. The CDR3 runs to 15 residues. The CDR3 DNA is TGTGCCTGTCTAAGGCCCAGCGGGGGGGCCGGTGAGCAGTTCTTC. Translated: CACLRPSGGAGEQFF.

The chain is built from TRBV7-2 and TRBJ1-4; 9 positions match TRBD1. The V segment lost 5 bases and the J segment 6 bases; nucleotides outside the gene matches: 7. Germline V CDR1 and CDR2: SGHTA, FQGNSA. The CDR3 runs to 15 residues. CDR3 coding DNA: TGTGCCAGCAGCGCCAGACAGGGGGGACATGAAAAACTGTTTTTT. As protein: CASSARQGGHEKLFF.